This T cell receptor beta chain was obtained from a study of cytomegalovirus exposure and HLA in healthy donors. This clone occurred once. The CDR3 is 16 amino acids. Per the germline V gene, CDR1 is LNHDA and CDR2 is SQIVND (reference sequence). The V gene end was trimmed by 6 bases and the J gene end by 6 bases; junction bases not matched to a gene: 8. Both 60 Vbeta primers and 13 Jbeta primers went into the PCR. The assay was immunoSEQ multiplex PCR, and TCRdb's table has in-frame clones only and misses some. The sample carries 75,000 to 100,000 clones, over 65% recorded once. The sequenced sample was PBMCs. This TCR came from a man aged 35 to 55 in good health and CMV-seronegative. The rearrangement links TRBV19 to TRBJ1-6; 10 bases are shared with TRBD1. The CDR3, as DNA: TGTGCCAGTAGCCTCCAGGGACAGGGGACTAATTCACCCCTCCACTTT. Amino acid sequence: CASSLQGQGTNSPLHF.